The entry below gives a single TCR beta chain sequence along with its context. Germline CDR1 is SEHNR and CDR2 is FQNEAQ (reference sequence). With 5 bases removed from V and 7 bases from J, the gap between germline ends came to 11 bases. The CDR3 is made up of 12 amino acids. Use of 60 Vbeta and 13 Jbeta primers characterized the PCR. The assay was immunoSEQ multiplex PCR, and TCRdb's table has in-frame clones only and misses some. Of about 110,000 clones in the sample, 75% to 85% were seen once. The data derive from a study of cytomegalovirus exposure and HLA in healthy donors. This TCR derives from a man aged 45 to 65 in good health and CMV-seronegative. The chain employs TRBV7-9 and TRBJ1-1; no definite D call. Sequenced sample: PBMCs. The CDR3 sequence: CASSGEVNEAFF. Here the CDR3 DNA reads TGTGCCAGCAGCGGGGAGGTGAATGAAGCTTTCTTT.